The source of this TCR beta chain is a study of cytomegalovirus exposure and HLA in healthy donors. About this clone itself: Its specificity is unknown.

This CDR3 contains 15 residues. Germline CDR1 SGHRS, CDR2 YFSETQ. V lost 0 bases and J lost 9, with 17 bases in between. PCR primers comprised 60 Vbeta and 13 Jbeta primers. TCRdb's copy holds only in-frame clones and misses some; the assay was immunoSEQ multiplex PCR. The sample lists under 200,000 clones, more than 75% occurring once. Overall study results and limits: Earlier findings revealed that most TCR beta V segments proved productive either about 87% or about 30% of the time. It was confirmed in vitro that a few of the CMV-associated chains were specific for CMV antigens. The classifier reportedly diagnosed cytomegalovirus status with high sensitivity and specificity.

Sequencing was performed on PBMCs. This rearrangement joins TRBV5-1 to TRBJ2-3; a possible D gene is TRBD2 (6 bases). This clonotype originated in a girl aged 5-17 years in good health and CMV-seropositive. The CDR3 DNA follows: TGCGCCAGCAGCTTGGTAGGGGACTCCGTGGAAACGCAGTATTTT. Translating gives CASSLVGDSVETQYF.